The 20 T cell receptor beta chains presented below share a single source sample, sequenced in a study of CD8 T cells in ankylosing spondylitis. TCRdb itself ran the 5' RACE reads through MiXCR, one entry per CDR3 protein. The sample includes about 160,000 distinct CDR3 sequences, just over 9.5% of them seen just once. Sequences were obtained from blood, either unsorted or a sorted T cell fraction (not recorded which). These receptors were taken from a female donor with ankylosing spondylitis or in good health (not recorded which).

In its sample, this clonotype was seen many times. The gene calls are TRBV6-5 and TRBJ1-2; unclear D gene. Trimming pared 2 bases from V and 6 bases from J, leaving 19 bases between. The germline gives CDR1 MNHEY, CDR2 SVGAGI. This CDR3 comprises 16 residues. CDR3 amino acids: CASSYTGPGSNHGYTF. The CDR3 bases are TGTGCCAGCAGTTACACCGGGCCCGGCTCCAACCATGGCTACACCTTC.

This clonotype was counted once. The chain employs TRBV27 and TRBJ2-5, with TRBD2 matching over 7 bases. This CDR3 contains 16 residues. V dropped 6 bases and J dropped 5; count of bases not matched to a gene: 15. Germline CDR1 is MNHEY and CDR2 is SMNVEV (reference sequence). The DNA of the CDR3 is TGTGCCAGCAGCCCCCCCCCGGCGGGAGCTTGGGAGACCCAGTACTTC. Its protein product is CASSPPPAGAWETQYF.

This clonotype has only a few counts. V and J are TRBV7-9 and TRBJ2-7; the match to TRBD2 covers 7 bases. The CDR3 consists of 14 residues. V lost 5 bases and J lost 5; bases outside the gene matches: 9. Germline V gene sequence: CDR1 SEHNR, CDR2 FQNEAQ (reference sequence). CDR3 DNA sequence: TGTGCCAGCAGCCCAGGACTAGGCTTCCACGAGCAGTACTTC. Translating it yields CASSPGLGFHEQYF.

The J gene is TRBJ2-3, the V gene TRBV12-1; the table's D call, TRBD1, has no DNA check behind it. TRBV12-1 is reported as a pseudogene. This CDR3 comprises 17 residues. The CDR3 coding sequence is TGTGCCAGCAGTTTATTCTCGGGCAGGGCGCGCACAGATACGCAGTATTTT. Its protein is CASSLFSGRARTDTQYF.

Ten or more counts support this clonotype. This chain connects TRBV6-5 to TRBJ2-2; TRBD2 matches at 7 bases. This CDR3 has 16 amino acids. V was clipped by 4 bases and J by 6 bases; unmatched bases: 11. CDR1 and CDR2 from the germline V gene are MNHEY and SVGAGI. The CDR3 DNA follows: TGTGCCAGCAGTTCCACTGGACTAGTCTTAGCCGGGGAGCTGTTTTTT. Its protein is CASSSTGLVLAGELFF.

This clonotype has more than one count but fewer than ten. V usage is TRBV7-6 and J usage is TRBJ2-3; 8 positions match TRBD2. J lost 1 base, V lost 2 bases, and 2 bases had no gene match. Germline lookup yields CDR1 SGHVS and CDR2 FNYEAQ. CDR3 length equals 15 residues. The CDR3 sequence is CASSLKLAGTDTQYF. The DNA for the CDR3 is TGTGCCAGCAGCTTAAAACTAGCGGGCACAGATACGCAGTATTTT.

The genes are TRBV12-5 and TRBJ2-7; TRBD2 aligns across 8 bases. The CDR3 extends over 15 amino acids. Germline CDR1 is LGHNT and CDR2 is FRNRAP. Losses at the gene ends were 0 bases for V and 7 bases for J; bases not matched to a gene: 8. The CDR3 loop is CASGLVSGGPGEQYF. The CDR3 DNA sequence: TGTGCTAGTGGTTTGGTGTCGGGAGGGCCAGGGGAGCAGTACTTC.

The chain uses TRBV6-2 or TRBV6-3 and TRBJ1-1, with D tentatively TRBD1 (5 bases). The V gene lost 6 bases and the J gene lost 0 bases, with 14 bases spanning the gap. The V gene's germline CDR1 is MNHEY and CDR2 SVGEGT. The CDR3 is made up of 15 amino acids. CDR3 residues: CASRDIRVVNTEAFF. The DNA of the CDR3 is TGTGCCAGCAGAGACATCAGGGTCGTGAACACTGAAGCTTTCTTT.

This clonotype came up a few times. This chain connects TRBV9 to TRBJ2-2; no reliable D call. CDR1 and CDR2 (germline): SGDLS, YYNGEE. Trimming left V 3 bases short and J 6 bases short, with 6 bases between. This CDR3 spans 12 amino acids. This CDR3 is CASSAAPGELFF. The CDR3, as DNA: TGTGCCAGCAGCGCAGCCCCCGGGGAGCTGTTTTTT. The variable domain in full, completed from reference TRBV9 and TRBJ2-2, reads DSGVTQTPKHLITATGQRVTLRCSPRSGDLSVYWYQQSLDQGLQFLIQYYNGEERAKGNILERFSAQQFPDLHSELNLSSLELGDSALYFCASSAAPGELFFGEGSRLTVL.

This chain connects TRBV19 to TRBJ1-1; D gene ambiguous. Germline values: CDR1 LNHDA, CDR2 SQIVND (reference sequence). The CDR3 has 13 residues. Trimming pared 3 bases from V and 1 base from J, leaving 6 bases between. CDR3 coding DNA: TGTGCCAGTAGTATTCGGGGGAACACTGAAGCTTTCTTT. This translates into CASSIRGNTEAFF.

This clonotype appeared a few times. The V gene is TRBV7-2, the J gene TRBJ2-7; D might be TRBD1 (6 bases). Germline CDR1 is SGHTA and CDR2 is FQGNSA. The length of the CDR3 is 14 residues. V lost 4 bases and J lost 0, with 10 bases in between. CDR3 DNA sequence: TGTGCCAGCAGCTACCAGGGGTTCTCCTACGAGCAGTACTTC. It yields the protein CASSYQGFSYEQYF. The entire variable domain, with the rest obtained from reference TRBV7-2 and TRBJ2-7, is as follows: GAGVSQSPSNKVTEKGKDVELRCDPISGHTALYWYRQSLGQGLEFLIYFQGNSAPDKSGLPSDRFSAERTGGSVSTLTIQRTQQEDSAVYLCASSYQGFSYEQYFGPGTRLTVT.

This clonotype was observed a handful of times. The rearrangement joins TRBV28 to TRBJ1-5; TRBD1 is a possible D gene (6 bases). CDR3 length equals 15 residues. The germline V gene has CDR1 MDHEN and CDR2 SYDVKM. The ends were cut back, 2 bases at V and 2 bases at J, with 10 bases in the middle. This CDR3 reads CASSLGGLGNQPQHF. CDR3 bases: TGTGCCAGCAGTTTAGGGGGGCTCGGCAATCAGCCCCAGCATTTT.

This clonotype has more than one count but fewer than ten. The J gene is TRBJ1-2, the V gene TRBV27; D may be TRBD1 (5 bases). CDR3 length equals 13 residues. Germline assignment: CDR1 MNHEY and CDR2 SMNVEV (reference sequence). The V end was cut by 6 bases, the J end by 4 bases, with 12 bases between. CDR3 sequence reads: CASSADSSYGYTF. For the CDR3, the DNA is TGTGCCAGCAGCGCCGACAGCTCCTATGGCTACACCTTC.

This clonotype has just a few counts. The chain combines TRBV12-3 or TRBV12-4 with TRBJ1-1, with a weak D call TRBD1 (5 bases). The CDR3 covers 12 residues. Trimming removed 1 base at V and 10 bases at J, with 10 bases between. For the CDR3, the DNA is TGTGCCAGCAGTTTAGACCCGGGGGGAGCTTTCTTT. The encoded protein is CASSLDPGGAFF.

The chain is built from TRBV14 and TRBJ1-1, with D unresolved. CDR3 length: 13 amino acids. V lost 1 base and J lost 8, with 11 bases in between. CDR1 SGHDN and CDR2 FVKESK come from the germline V gene. The chain's CDR3 is CASSQGQSQEAFF. In nucleotides, the CDR3 is TGTGCCAGCAGCCAAGGACAATCACAAGAAGCTTTCTTT.

This clonotype was seen a few times. This chain links TRBV10-3 with TRBJ2-5; D ambiguous. V lost 4 bases to trimming and J lost 4 bases, with 13 bases between them. This CDR3 region has 14 residues. Germline loops: CDR1 ENHRY, CDR2 SYGVKD. DNA for the CDR3: TGTGCCATCAGTGCCGCTGACACGGTAGAGACCCAGTACTTC. This gives the protein CAISAADTVETQYF.

This clonotype has at least ten counts. CDR3 coding DNA: TGTGCCAGCAGTTGGGGACTCGTGGGTGGGGGAGCTTTCTTT. It specifies CASSWGLVGGGAFF. The chain uses TRBV12-3 or TRBV12-4 and TRBJ1-1; perhaps TRBD1 as D (5 bases). The V and J ends lost 4 bases and 10 bases respectively, with 19 bases between them. The CDR3 contains 14 residues.

This clonotype was detected many times. V usage is TRBV28 and J usage is TRBJ1-5; a possible D gene is TRBD1 (5 bases). Per germline, CDR1 MDHEN and CDR2 SYDVKM. The CDR3 contains 15 residues. With 3 bases removed from V and 6 bases from J, the gap between germline ends came to 15 bases. The CDR3 reads CASSFELHGGQPQHF. For the CDR3, the DNA is TGTGCCAGCAGTTTCGAGCTGCACGGGGGTCAGCCCCAGCATTTT.

This clonotype was seen repeatedly, ten times or more. The V call is TRBV3-1, the J call TRBJ2-1; no clear D gene. V lost 1 base and J 7 bases, leaving 8 bases between the germline ends. There are 13 residues in the CDR3. Germline-derived CDR1 and CDR2 are LGHDT and YNNKEL (reference sequence). The CDR3 protein is CASSQGTRNEQFF. The CDR3 nucleotides are TGTGCCAGCAGCCAAGGTACGAGGAATGAGCAGTTCTTC.

In this sample, this clonotype turned up a few times. V usage is TRBV19 and J usage is TRBJ2-1; no firm D call. V lost 3 bases and J 7 bases, leaving 13 bases between the germline ends. Germline V gives CDR1 LNHDA, CDR2 SQIVND (reference sequence). The CDR3 covers 14 residues. In DNA form, the CDR3 reads TGTGCCAGTAGTATGGCCGGCCTGGGGAATGAGCAGTTCTTC. Its translation is CASSMAGLGNEQFF. Drawing the rest from reference TRBV19 and TRBJ2-1, the complete variable domain is DGGITQSPKYLFRKEGQNVTLSCEQNLNHDAMYWYRQDPGQGLRLIYYSQIVNDFQKGDIAEGYSVSREKKESFPLTVTSAQKNPTAFYLCASSMAGLGNEQFFGPGTRLTVL.